Given below is one T cell receptor beta chain in context. Antigen: not known. With 2 bases removed from V and 4 bases from J, the gap between germline ends came to 6 bases. Per the germline V gene, CDR1 is SGHVS and CDR2 is FQNEAQ. CDR3 size: 13 residues. This specimen belongs to a study of CD8 T cells in ankylosing spondylitis. General observations from the study: Seven to nine highly homologous variants formed a TCR beta motif that appeared characteristic of ankylosing spondylitis blood. Clones linked with disease were CD8+ and fairly uncommon in the peripheral blood. It was reported that disease-linked clones were significantly enriched in matched ankylosing spondylitis synovial fluid.

Library preparation for TCR beta used quantitative 5'-RACE with molecular barcodes. TCRdb passed the 5' RACE reads through MiXCR, listing each CDR3 protein once. This sample carries over 400,000 distinct CDR3 sequences, approximately 26% of them seen once, and the ten largest clones take roughly 0.8%. The sample comprised blood, either unsorted or a sorted T cell fraction (not recorded which). This sequence was found in a male donor with ankylosing spondylitis. The chain couples TRBV7-8 to TRBJ2-1; no reliable D call. The CDR3 protein is CASSLISYNEQFF. In nucleotides, the CDR3 is TGTGCCAGCAGCTTAATAAGTTACAATGAGCAGTTCTTC.